Following are 32 T cell receptor beta chains from one sample sequenced in a study of blood T cell repertoires in COVID-19. The repertoire was sequenced with immunoSEQ multiplex PCR; TCRdb's copy has only in-frame clones and lacks some. The repertoire holds around 170,000 clones, with around 83% as singletons. The source material was peripheral blood. These receptors came from a human donor in a cohort sampled during active COVID-19.

This sequence joins TRBV10-2 and TRBJ1-2, with TRBD1 matching 8 bases. The V segment lost 10 bases and the J segment 5 bases; nucleotides outside the gene matches: 15. From germline, CDR1 is WSHSY and CDR2 SAAADI. The CDR3 contains 15 residues. In DNA form, the CDR3 reads TGCGCCACCAAACTTGGGACAGGCGGAGGGTATGGCTACACCTTC. It specifies CATKLGTGGGYGYTF.

This clone occurred once. The V and J genes are TRBV4-2 and TRBJ2-3, with no clear D. Germline V lookup: CDR1 LGHNA, CDR2 YNFKEQ. The ends were cut back, 4 bases at V and 10 bases at J, with 12 bases in the middle. The CDR3 spans 12 residues. The chain's CDR3 is CASSPTESAQYF. CDR3 bases: TGTGCCAGCAGCCCCACTGAGTCTGCGCAGTATTTT.

This rearrangement joins TRBV5-1 to TRBJ1-2; tentatively, D is TRBD1 (5 bases). The germline V and J ends were trimmed by 5 bases and 0 bases, with 14 bases remaining between them. The germline gives CDR1 SGHRS, CDR2 YFSETQ. The length of the CDR3 is 15 residues. Here the CDR3 reads CASRGGTETNYGYTF. CDR3 nucleotide sequence: TGCGCCAGCAGGGGGGGGACGGAAACTAACTATGGCTACACCTTC.

V usage is TRBV18 and J usage is TRBJ2-5, with a tentative D call TRBD1 (5 bases). V was clipped by 6 bases and J by 2 bases, with 10 bases between them. The germline CDR1 and CDR2 sequences are KGHSH and LQKENI. The length of the CDR3 is 13 residues. CDR3 loop: CASSRQYQETQYF. The CDR3, as DNA: TGTGCCAGCTCCCGACAGTATCAAGAGACCCAGTACTTC.

This chain connects TRBV7-2 to TRBJ2-5; the match to TRBD2 covers 9 bases. The germline V gene has CDR1 SGHTA and CDR2 FQGNSA. This CDR3 has 14 amino acids. The V gene end was trimmed by 4 bases and the J gene end by 6 bases; junction bases not matched to a gene: 6. In nucleotides, the CDR3 is TGTGCCAGCAGCTCCGGACTAGCGAAACAGACCCAGTACTTC. This codes for CASSSGLAKQTQYF.

J is TRBJ2-7 and V is TRBV15, with D possibly TRBD2 on 5 matching bases. V was trimmed by 0 bases and J by 3 bases, leaving 15 bases between them. CDR1 LNHNV and CDR2 YYDKDF come from the germline V gene (reference sequence). The CDR3 sequence is 16 residues long. CDR3 bases: TGTGCCACCAGCAGAGATCGGACTCAGTACTTCTACGAGCAGTACTTC. Its protein product is CATSRDRTQYFYEQYF.

This chain links TRBV28 with TRBJ2-4, with 7 bases lining up with TRBD2. The CDR3 is 14 amino acids. CDR1 and CDR2 from the germline V gene are MDHEN and SYDVKM. Trimming cost V 8 bases and J 1 base; bases outside gene matches: 5. The CDR3 DNA reads TGTGCCAGCGGGGAGGGAAGCGCCAAAAACATTCAGTACTTC. Protein product: CASGEGSAKNIQYF.

This chain uses TRBV19 with TRBJ2-6; TRBD1 matches 12 bases. Trimming cost V 5 bases and J 2 bases; bases outside gene matches: 4. CDR1 LNHDA and CDR2 SQIVND come from the germline V gene (reference sequence). The CDR3 is 17 amino acids. The CDR3 reads CASSPGTGGPGANVLTF. CDR3 nucleotide sequence: TGTGCCAGTAGTCCCGGGACAGGGGGCCCTGGGGCCAACGTCCTGACTTTC.

This chain links TRBV9 with TRBJ2-6; the match to TRBD1 covers 10 bases. The CDR3 is made up of 19 amino acids. The V segment lost 4 bases and the J segment 2 bases; nucleotides outside the gene matches: 12. Germline loops: CDR1 SGDLS, CDR2 YYNGEE. This chain's CDR3 is CASSPQPGQGLAGANVLTF. The CDR3 nucleotides read TGTGCCAGCAGCCCCCAGCCGGGACAGGGGTTGGCTGGGGCCAACGTCCTGACTTTC.

The rearrangement links TRBV5-4 to TRBJ2-7; 7 nucleotides line up with TRBD1. The ends lost 2 bases at V and 3 bases at J; junction bases unmatched: 2. The CDR3 spans 13 residues. Germline CDR1 SGHNT, CDR2 YYREEE (reference sequence). Written as DNA, the CDR3 is TGTGCCAGCAGCTTAAGACAGGGCTACGAGCAGTACTTC. This sequence encodes CASSLRQGYEQYF.

The genes are TRBV13 and TRBJ2-4; D is unclear. Looked up from germline, CDR1 is PRHDT and CDR2 is FYEKMQ (reference sequence). The V end was cut by 0 bases, the J end by 0 bases, with 12 bases between. The CDR3 is made up of 17 amino acids. The CDR3 bases are TGTGCCAGCAGCTTAGGTTGGCAGAAATTAGCCAAAAACATTCAGTACTTC. Translating it yields CASSLGWQKLAKNIQYF.

The chain carries TRBV9 and TRBJ2-5; 10 nucleotides match TRBD1. V was clipped by 4 bases and J by 4 bases; unmatched bases: 4. CDR1 and CDR2 from the germline V gene are SGDLS and YYNGEE. CDR3 length: 14 amino acids. Written as DNA, the CDR3 is TGTGCCAGCAGCCCCTGGGACAGGGGAGAGACCCAGTACTTC. This codes for CASSPWDRGETQYF.

This chain uses TRBV5-1 with TRBJ1-2, with 9 bases that match TRBD1. This CDR3 contains 15 residues. J gave up 6 bases and V 1 base, and 7 bases lay outside the gene matches. CDR1 is SGHRS and CDR2 is YFSETQ in the germline V gene. Here the CDR3 reads CASSLSDRGIDGYTF. CDR3 DNA: TGCGCCAGCAGCTTGTCGGACAGGGGAATAGATGGCTACACCTTC.

In regard to this clone: The same CDR3 can be traced to other DNA sequences in this sample. The V gene is TRBV6-5, the J gene TRBJ2-5; 12 nucleotides line up with TRBD2. The junction had 7 bases not matched to a gene; V was cut back by 6 bases and J by 5 bases. Germline V gives CDR1 MNHEY, CDR2 SVGAGI. The CDR3 is 15 amino acids. The CDR3 sequence is CASRLAGGPRETQYF. In nucleotides, the CDR3 is TGTGCCAGCAGGCTAGCGGGGGGGCCTCGGGAGACCCAGTACTTC.

The rearrangement links TRBV27 to TRBJ1-5, with D unclear. Germline V lookup: CDR1 MNHEY, CDR2 SMNVEV (reference sequence). The ends were cut back, 2 bases at V and 5 bases at J, with 16 bases in the middle. This CDR3 has 16 residues. The CDR3 spells CASSLGLGGSDQPQHF. DNA for the CDR3: TGTGCCAGCAGTTTAGGATTGGGCGGGTCGGATCAGCCCCAGCATTTT.

The chain couples TRBV28 to TRBJ2-7, with D hard to call. This CDR3 region has 14 residues. Per the germline V gene, CDR1 is MDHEN and CDR2 is SYDVKM. The V end was cut by 5 bases, the J end by 5 bases, with 16 bases between. The CDR3 loop is CASSPPSRPDEQYF. The CDR3 DNA is TGTGCCAGCAGTCCTCCTTCACGTCCAGACGAGCAGTACTTC.

This chain uses TRBV7-6 with TRBJ1-3, with 8 bases matching TRBD1. J lost 0 bases, V lost 3 bases, and 4 bases had no gene match. Germline V CDR1 and CDR2: SGHVS, FNYEAQ. The CDR3 consists of 16 residues. The CDR3 spells CASSFQGASSGNTIYF. The CDR3 bases are TGTGCCAGCAGCTTCCAGGGGGCCAGCTCTGGAAACACCATATATTTT.

This clone was seen a handful of times. The chain employs TRBV3-1 (or the pseudogene TRBV3-2) and TRBJ1-5; TRBD1 is a possible D gene (5 bases). From germline, CDR1 is LGHDT and CDR2 YNNKEL (reference sequence). V lost 4 bases, J lost 6 bases, and 10 bases lay in between. This CDR3 region has 13 residues. The CDR3 DNA is TGTGCCAGCAGCCCAGGGTTAGGTCAGCCCCAGCATTTT. It codes for CASSPGLGQPQHF.

The rearrangement uses TRBV4-2 and TRBJ1-5, with D possibly TRBD1 on 5 matching bases. This CDR3 has 15 amino acids. Germline CDR1 reads LGHNA; CDR2 reads YNFKEQ. Trimming stripped 1 base from V and 3 bases from J, with 10 bases between. As DNA, the CDR3 is TGTGCCAGCAGCCAAGGACAGATTGCCAATCAGCCCCAGCATTTT. Protein product: CASSQGQIANQPQHF.

CDR3 protein: CASSKVVRVYEQYF. The CDR3 bases are TGTGCCAGCAGCAAAGTCGTGAGAGTTTACGAGCAGTACTTC. This chain uses TRBV21-1 with TRBJ2-7; TRBD2, as called in the table, went unchecked against the DNA. TRBV21-1 represents a pseudogene. This CDR3 is built from 14 residues.

This rearrangement joins TRBV6-6 to TRBJ2-5; 9 bases are a match to TRBD2. The V segment lost 2 bases and the J segment 3 bases; nucleotides outside the gene matches: 7. This CDR3 region has 16 residues. Germline CDR1 reads MNHNY; CDR2 reads SVGAGI (reference sequence). CDR3 region: CASSYPSERGEETQYF. As DNA, the CDR3 is TGTGCCAGCAGTTACCCATCCGAGCGGGGGGAAGAGACCCAGTACTTC.

Remarks on this clone: The sample has other DNA sequences that encode this CDR3 too. The V call is TRBV12-3 or TRBV12-4, the J call TRBJ2-7; a possible D gene is TRBD1 (6 bases). Deletions cut 6 bases from V and 2 bases from J, with 11 bases between. The CDR3 is made up of 13 amino acids. The CDR3 DNA sequence: TGTGCCAGCAGCCTCGGACAGACCTACGAGCAGTACTTC. Its protein is CASSLGQTYEQYF.

The chain recombines TRBV7-8 with TRBJ1-1; D might be TRBD1 (6 bases). V lost 5 bases to trimming and J lost 2 bases, with 15 bases between them. CDR1 and CDR2 from the germline V gene are SGHVS and FQNEAQ. This CDR3 has 15 residues. CDR3 DNA: TGTGCCAGCAGCAAGAACAGGGTCAGAAACACTGAAGCTTTCTTT. It encodes CASSKNRVRNTEAFF.

This sequence joins TRBV5-1 and TRBJ1-2; no clear D. Germline-derived CDR1 and CDR2 are SGHRS and YFSETQ. CDR3 length: 16 residues. The V end lost 1 base, the J end lost 0 bases, and 13 bases lay between the germline ends. Written as DNA, the CDR3 is TGCGCCAGCAGCTTGCGAGTTTCCTCGTCTAACTATGGCTACACCTTC. This encodes CASSLRVSSSNYGYTF.

J is TRBJ2-3 and V is TRBV11-2, with 7 positions matching TRBD1. In germline, CDR1 is SGHAT, CDR2 FQNNGV. There are 18 residues in the CDR3. Trimming at V came to 5 bases and at J to 5 bases, leaving 19 bases not matched to a gene. The CDR3 sequence is CASSRLYTGAGVVDTQYF. CDR3 nucleotide sequence: TGTGCCAGCAGCCGACTATACACAGGGGCTGGGGTAGTAGATACGCAGTATTTT.

CDR3: CASSLRRGTEAFF. The CDR3 coding sequence is TGTGCCAGCAGCTTGCGGCGGGGCACTGAAGCTTTCTTT. The V call is TRBV5-8, the J call TRBJ1-1; D ambiguous. Germline V gene lookup returns CDR1 SGHTS and CDR2 YDEGEE. The CDR3 totals 13 residues. The ends were cut back, 1 base at V and 4 bases at J, with 8 bases in the middle.

This clone was observed once. V gene TRBV28 combines with J gene TRBJ2-5, with D perhaps matching TRBD1 (6 bases). V lost 5 bases and J 1 base, leaving 11 bases between the germline ends. Looked up from germline, CDR1 is MDHEN and CDR2 is SYDVKM. CDR3 length: 14 amino acids. CDR3 DNA sequence: TGTGCCAGCAGTGTCCTCAGGGGCCAAGAGACCCAGTACTTC. Its translation is CASSVLRGQETQYF.

J is TRBJ1-1 and V is TRBV24-1, with 9 bases identical to TRBD1. CDR1 and CDR2 from the germline V gene are KGHDR and SFDVKD. The trim removed 7 bases at V and 3 bases at J, leaving 2 bases unmatched. This CDR3 contains 13 residues. The CDR3 bases are TGTGCCACCAGGGGACAGGGTGACACTGAAGCTTTCTTT. It codes for CATRGQGDTEAFF.

This chain uses TRBV20-1 with TRBJ1-2; 9 positions agree with TRBD1. V shed 3 bases, J shed 11 bases, and the junction held 4 bases outside the gene matches. The germline gives CDR1 DFQATT, CDR2 SNEGSKA (reference sequence). This CDR3 has 11 amino acids. This CDR3 reads CSARYRGPYTF. DNA for the CDR3: TGCAGTGCTAGGTACAGGGGGCCTTACACCTTC.

V gene TRBV6-4 combines with J gene TRBJ2-1; 8 bases agree with TRBD2. The CDR3 contains 14 residues. The J segment lost 8 bases and the V segment lost 5 bases, leaving 8 bases of the junction unmatched. The germline gives CDR1 MRHNA, CDR2 SNTAGT. CDR3 bases: TGTGCCAGCAGTCGGGAGCGGGGGAGCGATGAGCAGTTCTTC. Translating gives CASSRERGSDEQFF.

This chain uses TRBV7-3 with TRBJ2-7, with 10 bases aligning to TRBD1. The junction had 7 bases not matched to a gene; V was cut back by 4 bases and J by 1 base. Germline V CDR1 and CDR2: SGHTA, FQGTGA. The CDR3 has 16 residues. The CDR3 DNA is TGTGCCAGCAGCTCGCCCCGGGACAGGGGATCCTACGAGCAGTACTTC. This gives the protein CASSSPRDRGSYEQYF.

V is TRBV28 and J is TRBJ2-5; 7 bases map to TRBD1. From germline, CDR1 is MDHEN and CDR2 SYDVKM. The CDR3 loop spans 13 amino acids. Losses at the gene ends were 5 bases for V and 5 bases for J; bases not matched to a gene: 5. The CDR3 loop is CASSLDRAETQYF. The CDR3 DNA is TGTGCCAGCAGTCTAGACAGGGCCGAGACCCAGTACTTC.